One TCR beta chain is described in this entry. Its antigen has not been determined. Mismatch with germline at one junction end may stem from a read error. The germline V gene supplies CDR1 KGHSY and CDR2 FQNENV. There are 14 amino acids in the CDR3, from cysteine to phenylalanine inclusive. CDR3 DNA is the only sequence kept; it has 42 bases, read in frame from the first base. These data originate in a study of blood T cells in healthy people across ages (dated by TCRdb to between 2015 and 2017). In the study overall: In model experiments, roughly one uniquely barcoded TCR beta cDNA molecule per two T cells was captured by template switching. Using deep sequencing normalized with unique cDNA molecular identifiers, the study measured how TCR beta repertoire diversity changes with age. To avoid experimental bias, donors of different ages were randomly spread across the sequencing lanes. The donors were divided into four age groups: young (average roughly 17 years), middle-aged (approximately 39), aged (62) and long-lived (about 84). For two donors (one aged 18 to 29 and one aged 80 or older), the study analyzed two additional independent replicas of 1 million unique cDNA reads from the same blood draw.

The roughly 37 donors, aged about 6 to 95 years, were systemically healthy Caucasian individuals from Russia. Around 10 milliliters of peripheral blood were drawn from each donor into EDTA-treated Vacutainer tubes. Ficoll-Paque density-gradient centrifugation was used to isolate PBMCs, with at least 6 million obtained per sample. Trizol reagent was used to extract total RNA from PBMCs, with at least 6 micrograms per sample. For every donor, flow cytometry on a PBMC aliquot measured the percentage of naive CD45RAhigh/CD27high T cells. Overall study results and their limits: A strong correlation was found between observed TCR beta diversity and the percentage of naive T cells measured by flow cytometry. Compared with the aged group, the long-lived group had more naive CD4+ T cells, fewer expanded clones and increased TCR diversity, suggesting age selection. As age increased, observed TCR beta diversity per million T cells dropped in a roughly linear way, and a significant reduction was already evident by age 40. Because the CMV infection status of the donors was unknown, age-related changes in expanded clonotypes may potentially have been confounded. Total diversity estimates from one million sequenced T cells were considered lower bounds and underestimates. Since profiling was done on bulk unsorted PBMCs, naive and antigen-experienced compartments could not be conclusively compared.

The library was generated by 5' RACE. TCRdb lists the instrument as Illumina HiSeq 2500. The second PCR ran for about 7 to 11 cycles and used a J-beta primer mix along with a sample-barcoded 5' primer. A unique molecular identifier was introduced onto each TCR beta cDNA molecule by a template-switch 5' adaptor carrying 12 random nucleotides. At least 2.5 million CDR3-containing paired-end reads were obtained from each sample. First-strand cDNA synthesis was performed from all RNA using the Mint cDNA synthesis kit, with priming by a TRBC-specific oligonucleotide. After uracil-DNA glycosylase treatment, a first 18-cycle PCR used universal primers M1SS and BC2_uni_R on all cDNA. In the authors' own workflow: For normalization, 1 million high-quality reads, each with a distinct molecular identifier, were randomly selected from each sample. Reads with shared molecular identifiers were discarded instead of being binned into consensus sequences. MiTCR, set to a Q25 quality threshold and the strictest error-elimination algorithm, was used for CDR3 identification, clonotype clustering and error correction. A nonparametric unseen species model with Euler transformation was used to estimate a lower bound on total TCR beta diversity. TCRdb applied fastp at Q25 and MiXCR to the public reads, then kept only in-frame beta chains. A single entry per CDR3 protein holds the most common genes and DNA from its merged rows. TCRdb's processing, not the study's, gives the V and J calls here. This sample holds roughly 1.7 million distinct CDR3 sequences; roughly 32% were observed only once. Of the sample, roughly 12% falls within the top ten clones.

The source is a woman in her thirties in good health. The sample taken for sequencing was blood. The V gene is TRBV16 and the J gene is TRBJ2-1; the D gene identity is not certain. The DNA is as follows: TGTGCCAGCAACGCGGTGAGCTCCTACAATGGGCAGTTCTTC. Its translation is CASNAVSSYNGQFF. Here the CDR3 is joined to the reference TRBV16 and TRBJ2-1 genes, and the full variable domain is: GEEVAQTPKHLVRGEGQKAKLYCAPIKGHSYVFWYQQVLKNEFKFLISFQNENVFDETGMPKERFSAKCLPNSPCSLEIQATKLEDSAVYFCASNAVSSYNGQFFGPGTRLTVL.